Listed below are T cell receptor beta chains from one sample, sequenced in a study of T cell responses to AZD1222 COVID-19 vaccine. Some clones are missing from TCRdb's copy, which holds only in-frame ones; the method was immunoSEQ multiplex PCR. The top ten clones hold 1.3% of a sample with roughly 140,000 clones, roughly 92% of them seen once. This material consisted of peripheral blood, taken on day 0 of AZD1222 vaccination. The receptors were sampled from an adult in good health. Both conserved end residues are part of each CDR3. Each record gives: V gene, clone size, J gene, D gene, CDR3 DNA, CDR3 protein. D genes are given only for firm matches. Expanded clones get a size class; other rows say once, few or many, or leave the size out.

>TRBV3-1/TRBV3-2|NA|TRBJ2-2|NA
TGTGCCAGCAGCCACCCCGAGTTCGCGAACACCGGGGAGCTGTTTTTT
CASSHPEFANTGELFF
>TRBV6-2/TRBV6-3|NA|TRBJ2-3|TRBD2
TGTGCCAGCAGTTACGTGTCGGGAGGTGGCACAGATACGCAGTATTTT
CASSYVSGGGTDTQYF
>TRBV6-2/TRBV6-3|NA|TRBJ1-2|TRBD1
TGTGCCAGCAGTTTCTCCCGACAGGGAAGTGGCTACACCTTC
CASSFSRQGSGYTF
>TRBV6-5|NA|TRBJ1-5|NA
TGTGCCAGCAGTTACGGGGTGAATCAGCCCCAGCATTTT
CASSYGVNQPQHF
>TRBV7-8|NA|TRBJ1-1|NA
TGTGCCAGCAGCTTTACAGGGAACACTGAAGCTTTCTTT
CASSFTGNTEAFF
>TRBV9|NA|TRBJ2-1|NA
TGTGCCAGCAGCGAGGGCGGCAGCTCCTACAATGAGCAGTTCTTC
CASSEGGSSYNEQFF
>TRBV5-1|NA|TRBJ1-1|TRBD1
TGCGCCAGCAGCTCATTGACAGGGGGAAGCACTGAAGCTTTCTTT
CASSSLTGGSTEAFF
>TRBV3-1/TRBV3-2|NA|TRBJ1-6|TRBD1
TGTGCCAGCAGCCTCGACAGGGGCGGTAATTCACCCCTCCACTTT
CASSLDRGGNSPLHF
>TRBV7-2|NA|TRBJ2-1|TRBD1
TGTGCCAGCAGCCAACAGCTGGGGGACAGAGGGGAGCAGTTCTTC
CASSQQLGDRGEQFF
>TRBV30|NA|TRBJ1-2|NA
TGTGCCTGGACTACCGGGACTGGGGGCCTTGGCTACACCTTC
CAWTTGTGGLGYTF
>TRBV7-2|NA|TRBJ1-5|TRBD1
TGTGCCAGCAGTCCACAGGGGGACCAGCCCCAGCATTTT
CASSPQGDQPQHF
>TRBV7-9|once|TRBJ1-5|NA
TGTGCCAGCAGCTTAAGTACGTATTCTGCTAGCAATCAGCCCCAGCATTTT
CASSLSTYSASNQPQHF
>TRBV15|NA|TRBJ1-3|NA
TGTGCCACCAGCAGAGATCTCCCCTCTGGAAACACCATATATTTT
CATSRDLPSGNTIYF
>TRBV18|NA|TRBJ1-5|NA
TGTGCCAGCTCATCTACGGACGGCATCCAGCCCCAGCATTTT
CASSSTDGIQPQHF
>TRBV12-5|NA|TRBJ1-1|NA
TGTGCTAGTGTTGGATCTGGGTATGCTGAAGCTTTCTTT
CASVGSGYAEAFF
>TRBV7-9|NA|TRBJ1-1|NA
TGTGCCAGCAGCTCTAGGGGAGGAGAAAACACTGAAGCTTTCTTT
CASSSRGGENTEAFF
>TRBV6-5|once|TRBJ1-5|NA
TGTGCCAGTCGAGGACAGAGTAATAGCAATCAGCCCCAGCATTTT
CASRGQSNSNQPQHF
>TRBV5-1|NA|TRBJ2-2|NA
TGCGCCAGCAGCTTGGGCGGGACGGAACTCACCGGGGAGCTGTTTTTT
CASSLGGTELTGELFF
>TRBV9|NA|TRBJ2-2|NA
TGTGCCAGCAGCGTCAGAGCACCCACCGGGGAGCTGTTTTTT
CASSVRAPTGELFF
>TRBV30|NA|TRBJ2-5|TRBD2
TGTGCCTGGGGGACTAGCGGCTCACTTTCTCGGTACCAAGAGACCCAGTACTTC
CAWGTSGSLSRYQETQYF
>TRBV28|NA|TRBJ1-6|TRBD1
TGTGCCAGCAGTTCGGACAGGGGGCTCTCACCCCTCCACTTT
CASSSDRGLSPLHF
>TRBV5-6|NA|TRBJ2-5|NA
TGTGCCAGCAGCTTAGGGGGGTCGGAAGAGACCCAGTACTTC
CASSLGGSEETQYF
>TRBV7-2|NA|TRBJ2-3|NA
TGTGCCAGCAGCGCAATGGCGGGACTTGGGGATACGCAGTATTTT
CASSAMAGLGDTQYF
>TRBV25-1|NA|TRBJ1-1|NA
TGTGCCAGCAGTGAATTGAGGGGGGGAAACACTGAAGCTTTCTTT
CASSELRGGNTEAFF
>TRBV2|NA|TRBJ2-2|NA
TGTGCCAGCAGTGACGGGCTCCTCACCGGGGAGCTGTTTTTT
CASSDGLLTGELFF
>TRBV29-1|NA|TRBJ1-1|NA
TGCAGCGTTGTTGATCCCGGACAGAACACTGAAGCTTTCTTT
CSVVDPGQNTEAFF
>TRBV6-1|once|TRBJ1-5|NA
TGTGCCAGCAGTGAAGCGGGGTGGGAAGGGTATAGCAATCAGCCCCAGCATTTT
CASSEAGWEGYSNQPQHF
>TRBV3-1/TRBV3-2|NA|TRBJ2-5|TRBD2
TGTGCCAGCAGCCAAAGACTAGCGGGAGAGGAGACCCAGTACTTC
CASSQRLAGEETQYF
>TRBV12-2|NA|TRBJ1-4|NA
TGTGCAAGTCGCTCCCACCGGGACACAGTTGAAAAACTGTTTTTT
CASRSHRDTVEKLFF
>TRBV6-5|NA|TRBJ1-2|NA
TGTGCCAGCAGTTACGAAGGGGGAAATAACTATGGCTACACCTTC
CASSYEGGNNYGYTF
>TRBV27|NA|TRBJ1-2|NA
TGTGCCAGCAGTCCCACGATTGTGACGCAAGACTATGGCTACACCTTC
CASSPTIVTQDYGYTF
>TRBV19|once|TRBJ1-5|NA
TGTGCCAGTAGTACCGGAAATCAGCCCCAGCATTTT
CASSTGNQPQHF
>TRBV28|NA|TRBJ1-2|TRBD1
TGTGCCAGCAGTTCCGGGACAGGAGAAGGCTATGGCTACACCTTC
CASSSGTGEGYGYTF
>TRBV4-3|NA|TRBJ1-4|NA
TGCGCCAGCAGCCAAGAGGGCCAGGAAAAACTGTTTTTT
CASSQEGQEKLFF
>TRBV7-6|few|TRBJ2-1|TRBD2
TGTGCCAGCAGCTCAAGCGGGAGGTCCTACAATGAGCAGTTCTTC
CASSSSGRSYNEQFF
>TRBV4-1|NA|TRBJ2-1|TRBD2
TGCGCCAGCAGCCAAGAGCCCCCCCCGACTAGCGGGGTTAACAATGAGCAGTTCTTC
CASSQEPPPTSGVNNEQFF
>TRBV7-9|once|TRBJ2-3|NA
TGTGCCAGCAGCTTCTTGGCCACAGATACGCAGTATTTT
CASSFLATDTQYF
>TRBV19|NA|TRBJ2-1|NA
TGTGCCATCCACTCCAACAATGAGCAGTTCTTC
CAIHSNNEQFF
>TRBV6-2/TRBV6-3|NA|TRBJ1-5|TRBD1
TGTGCCAGCAGTTACCGCCGGGACAGGGATTTCTATAGCAATCAGCCCCAGCATTTT
CASSYRRDRDFYSNQPQHF
>TRBV29-1|NA|TRBJ1-2|NA
TGCAGCGTCTGCACGGACTTAAATAACTATGGCTACACCTTC
CSVCTDLNNYGYTF
>TRBV6-1|NA|TRBJ1-4|TRBD1
TGTGCCAGCAGTGAAGAGTCGGGGACAGGGGTTGAAAAACTGTTTTTT
CASSEESGTGVEKLFF
>TRBV5-1|NA|TRBJ2-3|TRBD2
TGCGCCAGCAGCTTGGTGGTAGCGGGGGGACGAGATACGCAGTATTTT
CASSLVVAGGRDTQYF
>TRBV3-1/TRBV3-2|NA|TRBJ2-2|NA
TGTGCCAGCAGCCGAGAGCCCGGGGAGCTGTTTTTT
CASSREPGELFF
>TRBV19|NA|TRBJ1-5|TRBD1
TGTGCCAGTAGTACCGACAGGGAGCAGCCCCAGCATTTT
CASSTDREQPQHF
>TRBV5-4|NA|TRBJ2-5|NA
TGTGCCAGCAGCGACAACGTAGAGACCCAGTACTTC
CASSDNVETQYF
>TRBV9|NA|TRBJ1-1|NA
TGTGCCAGCAGCCCCACGGGGGCGAACACTGAAGCTTTCTTT
CASSPTGANTEAFF
>TRBV4-3|NA|TRBJ2-1|NA
TGCGCCAGCAGCCAAGAAGGCGCCCCGAGCTCCTACAATGAGCAGTTCTTC
CASSQEGAPSSYNEQFF
>TRBV24-1|NA|TRBJ1-2|TRBD1
TGTGCCACCAGTGATTCGGCCTCCGGGACAGCCTTTTATGGCTACACCTTC
CATSDSASGTAFYGYTF
>TRBV28|NA|TRBJ2-2|NA
TGTGCCAGCAGTTTTTGGGGCACCAAAAGCGGGGAGCTGTTTTTT
CASSFWGTKSGELFF
>TRBV7-2|NA|TRBJ1-2|NA
TGTGCCAGCAGCTTAGGGCGAGATTTCCCCTATGGCTACACCTTC
CASSLGRDFPYGYTF
>TRBV7-9|once|TRBJ1-1|NA
TGTGCCAGCAGCTCCCGCACTGAAGCTTTCTTT
CASSSRTEAFF
>TRBV28|NA|TRBJ1-5|NA
TGTGCCAGCAGCTCAATCAGGGCGTGGGGCAATCAGCCCCAGCATTTT
CASSSIRAWGNQPQHF